The clone carrying this TCR beta chain showed up just a few times. Its target is unknown. The sample originates from a study of cytomegalovirus exposure and HLA in healthy donors. General observations from the study: Among TCR sequences, most were rare, though some public TCRs appeared in many donors.

Use of 60 Vbeta and 13 Jbeta primers characterized the PCR. Only in-frame clones appear in the TCRdb table, and some are missing; sequencing was by immunoSEQ multiplex PCR. The sample has about 170,000 clones, 80% seen once. Healthy bone marrow donors formed the donor group. Whereas donors were nominally healthy upon sampling, unrecorded immune exposures were probable. Germline loops: CDR1 MRHNA, CDR2 SNTAGT. This CDR3 spans 15 amino acids. V dropped 0 bases and J dropped 6 bases, with 11 bases sitting between them. The sample consisted of PBMCs. The clonotype was recovered from a woman in her forties or fifties in good health and CMV-seropositive. This chain connects TRBV6-4 to TRBJ2-2, with D perhaps TRBD2 (6 bases). The CDR3 DNA reads TGTGCCAGCAGTGACTCGGACTATTCGGCCGGGGAGCTGTTTTTT. It encodes CASSDSDYSAGELFF.